The clone carrying this TCR beta chain was seen a few times. Antigen unknown. This entry comes from a study of CD8 T cells in ankylosing spondylitis. Findings and caveats of the study: Fewer than 10 highly homologous variants made up a TCR beta motif that seemed to typify ankylosing spondylitis blood. Before this, some motif variants had been reported in reactive arthritis synovial fluid and blood.

TCRdb passed the 5' RACE reads through MiXCR, listing each CDR3 protein once. Here the sample spans hundreds of thousands of distinct CDR3 sequences, approximately 20% being singletons. The germline gives CDR1 SGDLS, CDR2 YYNGEE. Trimming stripped 3 bases from V and 4 bases from J, with 6 bases between. The CDR3 contains 12 residues. The chain employs TRBV9 and TRBJ2-3, with D maybe TRBD1 (6 bases). The origin of this receptor is a male donor with ankylosing spondylitis or in good health (not recorded which). Sequencing input: blood, either unsorted or a sorted T cell fraction (not recorded which). CDR3 sequence (DNA): TGTGCCAGCAGCGAGGGGGCAGATACGCAGTATTTT. Amino acids: CASSEGADTQYF.